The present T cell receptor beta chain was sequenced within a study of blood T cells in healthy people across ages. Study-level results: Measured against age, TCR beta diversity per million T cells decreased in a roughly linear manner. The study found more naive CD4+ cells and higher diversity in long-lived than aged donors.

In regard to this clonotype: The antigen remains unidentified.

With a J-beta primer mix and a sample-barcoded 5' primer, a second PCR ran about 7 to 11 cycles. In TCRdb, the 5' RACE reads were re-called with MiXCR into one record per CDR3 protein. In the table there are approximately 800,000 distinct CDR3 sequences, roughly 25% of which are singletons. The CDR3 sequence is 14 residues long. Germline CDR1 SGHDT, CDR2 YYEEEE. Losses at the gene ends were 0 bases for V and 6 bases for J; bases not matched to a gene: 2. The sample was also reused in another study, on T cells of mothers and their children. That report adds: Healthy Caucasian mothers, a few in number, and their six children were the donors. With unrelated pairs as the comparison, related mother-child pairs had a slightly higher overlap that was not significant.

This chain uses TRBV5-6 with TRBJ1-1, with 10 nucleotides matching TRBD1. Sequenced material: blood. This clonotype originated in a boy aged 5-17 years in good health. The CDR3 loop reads CASSLAGTGAEAFF. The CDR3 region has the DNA TGTGCCAGCAGCTTGGCCGGGACAGGGGCTGAAGCTTTCTTT.